This T cell receptor (beta chain) derives from a study of T-cell memory formation after mild COVID-19 (dated by TCRdb to the early 2020s). At the level of the whole study: TCR sequence clusters from the two donors were found to be largely donor specific. In two donors, T-cell clones that expanded and contracted after mild COVID-19 were tracked by sequencing TCRalpha and TCRbeta repertoires over time. Two young, previously healthy adult volunteers made up the cohort, one male and one female.

On the study overall, not on this receptor specifically: The study covered only two mild cases, and larger cohorts including severe cases with pre-infection samples were considered necessary. Contracting CD4+ clones were located mainly in the CM and EM memory subsets, whereas CD8+ clones were found to be enriched in EMRA. The detection of some responding clones in pre-infection memory suggests that pre-existing cross-reactive memory T cells joined the SARS-CoV-2 response. SARS-CoV-2 specificity was not confirmed for the second-wave clones peaking on day 37. Balanced CD4/CD8 phenotypes were observed for clones contracting from day 15 to 85, whereas a bias towards CD4+ was observed for a second wave of clones expanding from day 15 to 37.

Sequencing was performed on an Illumina NovaSeq 6000. TCRalpha and TCRbeta cDNA libraries were built by 5'RACE with constant-segment primers, adding sample barcodes and unique molecular identifiers. Trizol reagent was used to extract RNA from every sample. Library amplification was performed in two PCR steps, and a second sample barcode and Illumina TruSeq adapters were introduced in the second step. Libraries were sequenced on an Illumina NovaSeq with 2 x 150 bp paired-end reads. Per the authors' processing: Demultiplexing of reads and collapsing into UMI-guided consensus sequences were performed with migec v1.2.7. Using mixcr v2.1.11, the UMI consensuses were aligned to TRA and TRB V and J templates and assembled into clonotypes. A clonotype was counted as expanded or contracted only when both edgeR and NoisET called the clonotype significant, with the noise models trained on biological replicates. edgeR calls used a false discovery rate-adjusted p below 0.01 and a log2 fold-change threshold of 1. PCA with hierarchical clustering of max-normalized trajectories of the 1000 most abundant clonotypes was used as exploratory dynamics analysis. Each responding clone was given a CD4 or CD8 phenotype based on the CD4+ and CD8+ repertoires, which had been sequenced separately. Through fastp at Q25 and MiXCR, TCRdb rebuilt clones from the public reads, retaining in-frame beta chains. Entries that share a CDR3 protein sequence are merged under the most common genes and DNA. None of the V and J calls come from the authors' own analysis; TCRdb made them. This sample gives around 300,000 distinct CDR3 sequences in total; under 15% of them show up just once. 20% to 25% of the sample lies in the top ten.

Ficoll-Paque density gradient centrifugation was used to isolate PBMCs. About this clonotype: The clone's antigen remains unknown. No base quality values were provided; no much bigger clone lies one nucleotide off.

Sequenced sample: PBMCs or a T cell subset sorted from them (not recorded which). The receptor was isolated from a man aged 18 to 30 who had mild COVID-19 (a few samples of this study predate the infection). The sample titles of this study are shuffled in the database, so cell type and time point are left out; the donor was told from shared clones.

For the CDR3, the sequence is CASSLLMSGAPGHEQFF. The DNA is as follows: TGCGCCAGCAGCCTGCTAATGTCGGGGGCGCCTGGGCATGAGCAGTTCTTC. Rearrangement joined TRBV5-1 to TRBJ2-1, with the D assignment possibly TRBD1 or TRBD2, given 6 matching bases for each. CDR1 and CDR2 were assigned from the germline V gene as SGHRS and YFSETQ. V and J are truncated by 4 bases and 8 bases respectively, leaving an intervening sequence of 25 bases. The CDR3 has 17 amino acids, counting the end cysteine and phenylalanine. Only the CDR3 portion is preserved as DNA: 51 bases, with reading frame beginning at the first base. With all but the CDR3 taken from the reference TRBV5-1 and TRBJ2-1 genes, the full variable domain is: KAGVTQTPRYLIKTRGQQVTLSCSPISGHRSVSWYQQTPGQGLQFLFEYFSETQRNKGNFPGRFSGRQFSNSRSEMNVSTLELGDSALYLCASSLLMSGAPGHEQFFGPGTRLTVL.